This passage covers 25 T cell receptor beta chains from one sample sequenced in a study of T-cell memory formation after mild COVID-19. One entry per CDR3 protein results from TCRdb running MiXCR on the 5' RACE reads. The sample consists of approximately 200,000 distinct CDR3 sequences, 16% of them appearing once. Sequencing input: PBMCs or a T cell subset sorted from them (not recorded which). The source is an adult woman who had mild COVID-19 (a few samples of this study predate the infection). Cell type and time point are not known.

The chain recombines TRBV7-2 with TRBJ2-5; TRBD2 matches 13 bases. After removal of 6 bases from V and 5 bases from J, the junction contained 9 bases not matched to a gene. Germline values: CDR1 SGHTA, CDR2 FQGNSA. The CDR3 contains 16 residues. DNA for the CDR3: TGTGCCAGCAGTTCGAGACTAGCGGGGGGCAAGGAGACCCAGTACTTC. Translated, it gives CASSSRLAGGKETQYF.

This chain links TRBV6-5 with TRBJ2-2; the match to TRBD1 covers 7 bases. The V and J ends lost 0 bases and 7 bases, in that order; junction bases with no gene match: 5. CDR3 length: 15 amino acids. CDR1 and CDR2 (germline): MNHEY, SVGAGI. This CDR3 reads CASSYSTGSNGELFF. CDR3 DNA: TGTGCCAGCAGTTACTCGACAGGGAGCAACGGGGAGCTGTTTTTT.

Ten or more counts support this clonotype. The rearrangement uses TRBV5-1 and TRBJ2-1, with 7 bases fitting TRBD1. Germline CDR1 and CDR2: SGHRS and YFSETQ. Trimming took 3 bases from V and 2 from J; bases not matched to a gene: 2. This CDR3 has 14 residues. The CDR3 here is CASSSGQTYNEQFF. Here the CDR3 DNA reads TGCGCCAGCAGCTCGGGACAGACCTACAATGAGCAGTTCTTC.

The DNA of the CDR3 is TGTGCCAGCACCAGAAGGGGTCGAACTGAAGCTTTCTTT. As protein: CASTRRGRTEAFF. The chain links TRBV6-2 or TRBV6-3 to TRBJ1-1, with D perhaps TRBD1 (5 bases). Germline V CDR1 and CDR2: MNHEY, SVGEGT. The CDR3 extends over 13 amino acids. The V and J ends lost 7 bases and 5 bases respectively, with 14 bases between them.

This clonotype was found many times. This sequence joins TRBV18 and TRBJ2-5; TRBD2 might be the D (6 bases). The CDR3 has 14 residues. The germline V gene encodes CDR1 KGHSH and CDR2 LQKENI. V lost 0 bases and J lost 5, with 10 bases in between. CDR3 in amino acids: CASSPPPGRETQYF. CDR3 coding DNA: TGTGCCAGCTCACCACCCCCTGGGAGGGAGACCCAGTACTTC. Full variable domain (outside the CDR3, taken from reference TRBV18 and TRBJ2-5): NAGVMQNPRHLVRRRGQEARLRCSPMKGHSHVYWYRQLPEEGLKFMVYLQKENIIDESGMPKERFSAEFPKEGPSILRIQQVVRGDSAAYFCASSPPPGRETQYFGPGTRLLVL.

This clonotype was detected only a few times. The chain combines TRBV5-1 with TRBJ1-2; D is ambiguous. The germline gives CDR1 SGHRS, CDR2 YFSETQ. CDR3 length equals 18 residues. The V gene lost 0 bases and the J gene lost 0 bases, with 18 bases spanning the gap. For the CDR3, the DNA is TGCGCCAGCAGCTTGGAGCTCCGAGCGGGAACAACTAACTATGGCTACACCTTC. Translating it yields CASSLELRAGTTNYGYTF.

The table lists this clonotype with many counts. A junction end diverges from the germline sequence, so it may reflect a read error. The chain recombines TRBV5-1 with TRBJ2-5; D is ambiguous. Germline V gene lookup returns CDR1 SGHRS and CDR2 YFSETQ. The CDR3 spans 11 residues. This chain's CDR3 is CASSLKETQYF. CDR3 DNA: TGTGCCAGCAGCTTAAAAGAGACCCAGTACTTC.

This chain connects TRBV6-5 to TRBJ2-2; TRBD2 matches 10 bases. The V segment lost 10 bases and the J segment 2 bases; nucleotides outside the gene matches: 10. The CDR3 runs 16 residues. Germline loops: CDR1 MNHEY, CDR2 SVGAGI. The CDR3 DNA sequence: TGTGCCACCCGTCGGACTAGCGGTAGCAACACCGGGGAGCTGTTTTTT. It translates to CATRRTSGSNTGELFF.

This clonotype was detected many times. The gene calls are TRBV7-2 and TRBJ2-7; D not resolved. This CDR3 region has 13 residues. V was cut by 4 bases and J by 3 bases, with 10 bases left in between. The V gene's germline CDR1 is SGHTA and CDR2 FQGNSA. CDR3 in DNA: TGTGCCAGCAGCTCCCGAGCTGGCTACGAGCAGTACTTC. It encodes CASSSRAGYEQYF.

The CDR3 loop reads CASSYSGRGNQPQHF. CDR3 bases: TGTGCCAGCAGTTACTCGGGCAGGGGCAATCAGCCCCAGCATTTT. V usage is TRBV6-5 and J usage is TRBJ1-5; D might be TRBD1 (5 bases). The CDR3 has 15 residues. V gave up 0 bases and J gave up 2 bases, with 8 bases separating them. CDR1 and CDR2 from the germline V gene are MNHEY and SVGAGI.

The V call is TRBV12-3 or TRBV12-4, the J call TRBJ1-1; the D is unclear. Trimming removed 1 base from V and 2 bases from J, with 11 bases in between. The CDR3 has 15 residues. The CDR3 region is CASSLDGGVNTEAFF. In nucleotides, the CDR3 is TGTGCCAGCAGTTTAGACGGCGGAGTAAACACTGAAGCTTTCTTT.

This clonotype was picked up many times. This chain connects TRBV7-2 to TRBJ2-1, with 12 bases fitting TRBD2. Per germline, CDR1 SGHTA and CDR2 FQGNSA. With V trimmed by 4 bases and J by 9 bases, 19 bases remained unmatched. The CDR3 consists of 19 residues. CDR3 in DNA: TGTGCCAGCAGCTCCAAGAACCTTACTACTAGCGGGAGGTTGGGTGAGCAGTTCTTC. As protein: CASSSKNLTTSGRLGEQFF.

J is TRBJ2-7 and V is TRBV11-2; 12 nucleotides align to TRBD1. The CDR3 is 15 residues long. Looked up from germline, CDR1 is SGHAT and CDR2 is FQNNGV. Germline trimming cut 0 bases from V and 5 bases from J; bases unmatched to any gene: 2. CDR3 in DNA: TGTGCCAGCAGCTTAGAAGGGACAGGGGGCCACGAGCAGTACTTC. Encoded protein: CASSLEGTGGHEQYF.

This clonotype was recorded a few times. The CDR3 sequence: CASIPVAGGQETQYF. In DNA, the CDR3 is TGCGCCAGCATCCCGGTGGCGGGGGGGCAAGAGACCCAGTACTTC. The chain links TRBV5-1 to TRBJ2-5, with TRBD2 matching 9 bases. The CDR3 totals 15 residues. Trimming took 6 bases from V and 2 from J; bases not matched to a gene: 8. CDR1 is SGHRS and CDR2 is YFSETQ in the germline V gene. The whole variable domain, filled in from reference TRBV5-1 and TRBJ2-5, reads KAGVTQTPRYLIKTRGQQVTLSCSPISGHRSVSWYQQTPGQGLQFLFEYFSETQRNKGNFPGRFSGRQFSNSRSEMNVSTLELGDSALYLCASIPVAGGQETQYFGPGTRLLVL.

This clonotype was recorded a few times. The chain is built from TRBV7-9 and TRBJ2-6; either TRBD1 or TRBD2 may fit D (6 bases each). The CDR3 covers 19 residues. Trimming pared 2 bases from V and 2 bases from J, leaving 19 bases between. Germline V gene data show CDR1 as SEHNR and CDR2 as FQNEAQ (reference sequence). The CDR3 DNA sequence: TGTGCCAGCAGCTTAACCCCTGGAGGGGGTCTGCCTGGGGCCAACGTCCTGACTTTC. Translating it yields CASSLTPGGGLPGANVLTF.

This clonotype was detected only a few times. The DNA for the CDR3 is TGTGCCAGCAAAGGACAGAAAAACACTGAAGCTTTCTTT. It encodes CASKGQKNTEAFF. The chain couples TRBV25-1 to TRBJ1-1, with D possibly matching TRBD1 (6 bases). The V end was cut by 7 bases, the J end by 2 bases, with 11 bases between. Germline-derived CDR1 and CDR2 are MGHDK and SYGVNS. This CDR3 is built from 13 residues. Full variable domain (remainder filled in from reference TRBV25-1 and TRBJ1-1): EADIYQTPRYLVIGTGKKITLECSQTMGHDKMYWYQQDPGMELHLIHYSYGVNSTEKGDLSSESTVSRIRTEHFPLTLESARPSHTSQYLCASKGQKNTEAFFGQGTRLTVV.

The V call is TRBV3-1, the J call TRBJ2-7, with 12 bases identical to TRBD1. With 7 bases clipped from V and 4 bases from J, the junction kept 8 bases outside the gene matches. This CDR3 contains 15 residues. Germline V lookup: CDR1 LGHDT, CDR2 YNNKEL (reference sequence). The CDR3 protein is CASTQRGQGAYEQYF. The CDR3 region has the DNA TGTGCCAGCACTCAGAGGGGACAGGGGGCTTACGAGCAGTACTTC.

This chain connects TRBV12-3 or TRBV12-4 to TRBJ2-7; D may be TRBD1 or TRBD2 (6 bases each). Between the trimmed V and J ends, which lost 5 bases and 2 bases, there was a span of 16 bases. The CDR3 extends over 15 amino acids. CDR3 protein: CASSGGGKSTYEQYF. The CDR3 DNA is TGTGCCAGCAGTGGAGGGGGGAAATCGACCTACGAGCAGTACTTC.

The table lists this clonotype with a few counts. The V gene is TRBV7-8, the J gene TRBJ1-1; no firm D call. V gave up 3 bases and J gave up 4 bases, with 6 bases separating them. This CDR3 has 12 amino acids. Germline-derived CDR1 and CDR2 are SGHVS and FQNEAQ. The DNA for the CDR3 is TGTGCCAGCAGCTTTACAATCACTGAAGCTTTCTTT. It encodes CASSFTITEAFF.

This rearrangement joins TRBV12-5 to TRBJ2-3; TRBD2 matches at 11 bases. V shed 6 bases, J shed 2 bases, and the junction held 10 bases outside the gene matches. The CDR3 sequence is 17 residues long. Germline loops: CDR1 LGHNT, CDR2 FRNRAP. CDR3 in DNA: TGTGCTAGTGGACGCTCCATGACTAGCGGGGACACAGATACGCAGTATTTT. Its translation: CASGRSMTSGDTDTQYF.

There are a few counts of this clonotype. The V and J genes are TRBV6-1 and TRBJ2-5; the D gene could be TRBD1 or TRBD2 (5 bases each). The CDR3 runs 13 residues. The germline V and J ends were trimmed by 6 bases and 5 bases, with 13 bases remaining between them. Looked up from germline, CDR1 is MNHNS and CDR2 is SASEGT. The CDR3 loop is CASRGIREETQYF. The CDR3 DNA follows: TGTGCCAGCAGAGGTATCAGGGAGGAGACCCAGTACTTC.

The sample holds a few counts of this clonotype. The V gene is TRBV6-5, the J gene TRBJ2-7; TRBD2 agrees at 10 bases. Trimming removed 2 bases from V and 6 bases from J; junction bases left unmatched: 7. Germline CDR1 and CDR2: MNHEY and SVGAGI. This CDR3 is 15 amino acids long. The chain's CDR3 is CASSYGLAGVGEQYF. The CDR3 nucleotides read TGTGCCAGCAGTTACGGTCTAGCGGGAGTCGGCGAGCAGTACTTC.

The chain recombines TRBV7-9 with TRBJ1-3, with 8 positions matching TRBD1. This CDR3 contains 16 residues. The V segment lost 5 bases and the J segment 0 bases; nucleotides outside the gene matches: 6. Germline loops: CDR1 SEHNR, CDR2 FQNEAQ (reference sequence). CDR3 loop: CASSAGGPVSGNTIYF. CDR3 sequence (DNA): TGTGCCAGCAGCGCAGGGGGCCCCGTCTCTGGAAACACCATATATTTT.

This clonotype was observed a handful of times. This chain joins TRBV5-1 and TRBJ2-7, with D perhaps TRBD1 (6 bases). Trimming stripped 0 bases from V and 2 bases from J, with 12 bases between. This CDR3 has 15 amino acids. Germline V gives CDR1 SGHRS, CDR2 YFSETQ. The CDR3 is CASSLVTGNPYEQYF. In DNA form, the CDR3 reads TGCGCCAGCAGCTTGGTTACAGGGAACCCCTACGAGCAGTACTTC.

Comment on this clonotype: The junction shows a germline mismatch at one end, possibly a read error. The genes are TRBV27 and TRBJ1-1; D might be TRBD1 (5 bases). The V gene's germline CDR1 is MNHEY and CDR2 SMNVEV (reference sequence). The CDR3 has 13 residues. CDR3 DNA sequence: TGTGCAAGCAGCAGGGCGGGGAACACTGAAGCTTTCTTT. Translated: CASSRAGNTEAFF.